This TCR beta chain was profiled in a study of CD8 T cells in ankylosing spondylitis. Per germline, CDR1 SGDLS and CDR2 YYNGEE. The CDR3 totals 17 residues. After removal of 1 base from V and 4 bases from J, the junction contained 10 bases not matched to a gene. Regarding the study as a whole: One TCR beta motif, made up of roughly eight highly homologous variants, appeared characteristic of ankylosing spondylitis blood. Previous work reported some of these motif variants in the synovial fluid and blood of reactive arthritis. Enrichment of disease-linked clones was reportedly significant in matched ankylosing spondylitis synovial fluid.

In making TCR beta libraries, quantitative 5'-RACE with molecular barcodes was used. TCRdb independently ran MiXCR on the 5' RACE reads; one entry per CDR3 protein. Of about 240,000 distinct CDR3 sequences in the sample, around 7.8% are singletons; the top ten hold 6.8%. This clonotype appeared many times. As yet, its antigen is unknown. The source is a male donor with ankylosing spondylitis or in good health (not recorded which). The chain couples TRBV9 to TRBJ1-3; 8 nucleotides match TRBD1. Sequencing was done on a sample of blood, either unsorted or a sorted T cell fraction (not recorded which). The CDR3 protein is CASSVHSRGQYGNTIYF. In nucleotides, the CDR3 is TGTGCCAGCAGCGTACATTCCAGGGGGCAATACGGAAACACCATATATTTT.